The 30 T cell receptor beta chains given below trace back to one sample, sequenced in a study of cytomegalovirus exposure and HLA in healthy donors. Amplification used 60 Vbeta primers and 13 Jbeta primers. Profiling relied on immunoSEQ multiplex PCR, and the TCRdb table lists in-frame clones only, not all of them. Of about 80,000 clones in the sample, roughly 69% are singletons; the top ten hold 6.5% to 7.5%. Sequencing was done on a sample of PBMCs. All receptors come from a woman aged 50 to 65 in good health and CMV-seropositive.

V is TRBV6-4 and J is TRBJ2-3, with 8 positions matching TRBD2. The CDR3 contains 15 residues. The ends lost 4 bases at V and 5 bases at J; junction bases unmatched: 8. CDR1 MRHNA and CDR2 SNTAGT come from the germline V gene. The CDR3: CASSVFSGAGDTQYF. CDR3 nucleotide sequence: TGTGCCAGCAGTGTTTTTAGCGGGGCCGGAGATACGCAGTATTTT.

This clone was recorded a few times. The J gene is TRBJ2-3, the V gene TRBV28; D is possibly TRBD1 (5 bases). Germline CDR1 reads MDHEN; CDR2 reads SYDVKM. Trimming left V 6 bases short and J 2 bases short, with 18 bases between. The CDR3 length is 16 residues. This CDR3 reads CASSDFHVGPTDTQYF. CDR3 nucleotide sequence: TGTGCCAGCAGCGATTTCCATGTGGGGCCCACAGATACGCAGTATTTT.

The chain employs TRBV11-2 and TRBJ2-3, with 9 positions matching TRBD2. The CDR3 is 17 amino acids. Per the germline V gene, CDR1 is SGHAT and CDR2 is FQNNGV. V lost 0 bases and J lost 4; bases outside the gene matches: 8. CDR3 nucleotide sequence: TGTGCCAGCAGCTTAGATTGGGCGGGGGGGCAGTCAGATACGCAGTATTTT. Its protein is CASSLDWAGGQSDTQYF.

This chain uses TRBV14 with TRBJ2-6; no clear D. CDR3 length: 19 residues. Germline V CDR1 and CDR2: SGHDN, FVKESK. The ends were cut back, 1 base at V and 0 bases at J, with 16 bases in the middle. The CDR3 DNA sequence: TGTGCCAGCAGCCAAGCAAGATCCAACCGGAGCTCTGGGGCCAACGTCCTGACTTTC. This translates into CASSQARSNRSSGANVLTF.

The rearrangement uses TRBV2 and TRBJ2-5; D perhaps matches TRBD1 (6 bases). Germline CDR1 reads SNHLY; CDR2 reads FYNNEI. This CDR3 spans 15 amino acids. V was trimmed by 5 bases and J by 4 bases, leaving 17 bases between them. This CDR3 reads CASSSQGRGLETQYF. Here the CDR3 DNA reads TGTGCCAGCAGTTCCCAGGGGAGAGGGCTAGAGACCCAGTACTTC.

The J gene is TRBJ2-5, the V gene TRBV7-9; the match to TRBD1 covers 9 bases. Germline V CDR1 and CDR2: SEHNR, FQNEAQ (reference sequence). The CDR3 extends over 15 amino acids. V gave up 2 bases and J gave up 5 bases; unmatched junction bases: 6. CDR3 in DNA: TGTGCCAGCAGCTTAATCCCCGACAGGGGGGAGACCCAGTACTTC. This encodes CASSLIPDRGETQYF. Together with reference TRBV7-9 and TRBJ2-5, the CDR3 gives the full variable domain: DTGVSQNPRHKITKRGQNVTFRCDPISEHNRLYWYRQTLGQGPEFLTYFQNEAQLEKSRLLSDRFSAERPKGSFSTLEIQRTEQGDSAMYLCASSLIPDRGETQYFGPGTRLLVL.

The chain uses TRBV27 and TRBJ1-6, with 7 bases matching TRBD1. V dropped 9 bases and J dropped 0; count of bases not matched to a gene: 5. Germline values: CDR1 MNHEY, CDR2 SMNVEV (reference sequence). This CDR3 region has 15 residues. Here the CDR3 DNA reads TGTGCCAGTGGACAGGCGAGCTCCTATAATTCACCCCTCCACTTT. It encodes CASGQASSYNSPLHF.

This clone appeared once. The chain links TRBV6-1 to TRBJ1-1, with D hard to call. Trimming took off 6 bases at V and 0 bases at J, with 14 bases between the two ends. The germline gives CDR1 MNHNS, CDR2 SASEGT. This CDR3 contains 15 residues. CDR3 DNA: TGTGCCAGCAGAGATCTGGCCCAGATGAACACTGAAGCTTTCTTT. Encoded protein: CASRDLAQMNTEAFF.

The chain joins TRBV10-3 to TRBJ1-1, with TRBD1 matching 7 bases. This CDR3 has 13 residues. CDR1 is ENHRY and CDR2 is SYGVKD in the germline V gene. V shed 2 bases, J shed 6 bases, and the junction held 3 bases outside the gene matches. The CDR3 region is CAISELGTAEAFF. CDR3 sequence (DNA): TGTGCCATCAGTGAGCTAGGGACAGCTGAAGCTTTCTTT.

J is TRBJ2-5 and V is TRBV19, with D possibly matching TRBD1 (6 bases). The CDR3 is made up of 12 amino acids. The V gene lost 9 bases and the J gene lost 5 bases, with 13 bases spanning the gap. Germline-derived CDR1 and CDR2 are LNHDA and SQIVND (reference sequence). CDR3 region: CASSRGGETQYF. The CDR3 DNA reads TGTGCCAGCAGCAGGGGCGGTGAGACCCAGTACTTC.

The DNA of the CDR3 is TGTGCCAGCAGCTCAGGGACTAACAATGAGCAGTTCTTC. Its translation: CASSSGTNNEQFF. The rearrangement uses TRBV7-3 and TRBJ2-1; 7 bases map to TRBD2. The CDR3 sequence is 13 residues long. Germline V gives CDR1 SGHTA, CDR2 FQGTGA. V dropped 4 bases and J dropped 5; count of bases not matched to a gene: 2.

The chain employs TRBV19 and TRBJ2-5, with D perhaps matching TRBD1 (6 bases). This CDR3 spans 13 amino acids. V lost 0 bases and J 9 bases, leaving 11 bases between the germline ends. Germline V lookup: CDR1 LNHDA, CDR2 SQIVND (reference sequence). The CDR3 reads CASSIDLGHPQYF. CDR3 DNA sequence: TGTGCCAGTAGTATAGATCTGGGACACCCCCAGTACTTC.

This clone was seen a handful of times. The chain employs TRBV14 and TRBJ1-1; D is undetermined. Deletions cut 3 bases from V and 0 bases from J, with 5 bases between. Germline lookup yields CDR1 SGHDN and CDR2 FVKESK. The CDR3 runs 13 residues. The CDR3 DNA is TGTGCCAGCAGCCACTCGGTGAACACTGAAGCTTTCTTT. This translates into CASSHSVNTEAFF.

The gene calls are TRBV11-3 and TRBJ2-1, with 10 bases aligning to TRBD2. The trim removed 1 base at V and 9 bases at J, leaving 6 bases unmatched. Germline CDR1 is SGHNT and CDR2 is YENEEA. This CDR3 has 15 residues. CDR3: CASSLVAGGQSEQFF. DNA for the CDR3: TGTGCCAGCAGCTTAGTAGCGGGGGGCCAGTCTGAGCAGTTCTTC.

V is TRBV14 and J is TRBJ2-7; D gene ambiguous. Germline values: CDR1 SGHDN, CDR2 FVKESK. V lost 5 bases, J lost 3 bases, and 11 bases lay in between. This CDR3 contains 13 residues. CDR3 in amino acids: CASSYARGYEQYF. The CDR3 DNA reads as TGTGCCAGCAGCTATGCTCGCGGCTACGAGCAGTACTTC.

CDR3 amino acids: CASSPRSARGDEKLFF. The CDR3 DNA sequence: TGCGCCAGCAGCCCGAGGTCCGCACGAGGAGATGAAAAACTGTTTTTT. The rearrangement uses TRBV5-1 and TRBJ1-4; D gene unclear. The germline gives CDR1 SGHRS, CDR2 YFSETQ. The CDR3 spans 16 residues. V lost 4 bases and J 6 bases, leaving 19 bases between the germline ends.

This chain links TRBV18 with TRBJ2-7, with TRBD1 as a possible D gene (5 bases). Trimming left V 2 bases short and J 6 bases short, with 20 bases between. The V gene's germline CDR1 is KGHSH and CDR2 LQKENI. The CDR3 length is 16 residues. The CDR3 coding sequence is TGTGCCAGCTCACCAGTCGGCTCCGGATTCACAGGCGAGCAGTACTTC. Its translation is CASSPVGSGFTGEQYF.

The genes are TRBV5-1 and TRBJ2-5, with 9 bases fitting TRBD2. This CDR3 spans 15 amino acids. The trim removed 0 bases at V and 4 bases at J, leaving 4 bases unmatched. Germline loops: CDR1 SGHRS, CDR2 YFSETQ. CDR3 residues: CASSLGAGGPETQYF. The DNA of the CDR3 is TGCGCCAGCAGCTTGGGTGCGGGGGGGCCAGAGACCCAGTACTTC.

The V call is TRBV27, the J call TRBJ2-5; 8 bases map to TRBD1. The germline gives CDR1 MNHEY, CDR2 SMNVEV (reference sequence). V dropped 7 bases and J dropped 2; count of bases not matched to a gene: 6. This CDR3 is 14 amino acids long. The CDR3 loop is CASMRQGYQETQYF. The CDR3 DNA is TGTGCCAGCATGAGACAGGGGTATCAAGAGACCCAGTACTTC.

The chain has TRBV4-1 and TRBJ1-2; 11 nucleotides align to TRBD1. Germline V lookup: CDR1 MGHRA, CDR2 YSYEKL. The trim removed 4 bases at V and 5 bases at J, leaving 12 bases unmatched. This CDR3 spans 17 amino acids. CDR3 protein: CASSLSPSGTGGYGYTF. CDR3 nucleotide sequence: TGCGCCAGCAGCCTATCTCCTTCCGGGACAGGGGGGTATGGCTACACCTTC.

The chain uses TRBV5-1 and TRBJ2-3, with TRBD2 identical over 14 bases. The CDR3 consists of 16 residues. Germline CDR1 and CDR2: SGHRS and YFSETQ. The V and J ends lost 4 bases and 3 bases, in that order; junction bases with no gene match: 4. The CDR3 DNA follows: TGCGCCAGCAGCCCTGGACTAGCGGGGGGTACAGATACGCAGTATTTT. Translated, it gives CASSPGLAGGTDTQYF.

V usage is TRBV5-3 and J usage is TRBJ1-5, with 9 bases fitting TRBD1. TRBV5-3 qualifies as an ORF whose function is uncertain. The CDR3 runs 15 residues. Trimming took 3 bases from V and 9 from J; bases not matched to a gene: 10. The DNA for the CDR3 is TGTGCCAGAAGCTACCCGGGACAGGGCCCGAGGCCCCAGCATTTT. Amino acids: CARSYPGQGPRPQHF.

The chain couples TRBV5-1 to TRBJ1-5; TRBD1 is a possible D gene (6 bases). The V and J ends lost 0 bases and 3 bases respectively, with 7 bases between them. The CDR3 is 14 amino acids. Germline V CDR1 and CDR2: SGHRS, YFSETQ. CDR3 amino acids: CASSLGQANQPQHF. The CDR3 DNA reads TGCGCCAGCAGCTTGGGACAGGCCAATCAGCCCCAGCATTTT.

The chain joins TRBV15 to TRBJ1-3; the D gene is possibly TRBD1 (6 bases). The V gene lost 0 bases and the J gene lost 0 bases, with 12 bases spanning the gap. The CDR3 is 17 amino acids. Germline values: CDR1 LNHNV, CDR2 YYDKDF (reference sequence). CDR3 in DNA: TGTGCCACCAGCAGAGACACAGGGTCTAGCTCTGGAAACACCATATATTTT. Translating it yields CATSRDTGSSSGNTIYF.

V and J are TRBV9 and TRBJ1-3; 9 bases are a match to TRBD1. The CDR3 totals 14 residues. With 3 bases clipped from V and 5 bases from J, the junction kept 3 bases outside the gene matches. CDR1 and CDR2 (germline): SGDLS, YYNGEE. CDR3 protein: CASSAGQGRNTIYF. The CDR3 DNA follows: TGTGCCAGCAGCGCGGGACAGGGTAGAAACACCATATATTTT.

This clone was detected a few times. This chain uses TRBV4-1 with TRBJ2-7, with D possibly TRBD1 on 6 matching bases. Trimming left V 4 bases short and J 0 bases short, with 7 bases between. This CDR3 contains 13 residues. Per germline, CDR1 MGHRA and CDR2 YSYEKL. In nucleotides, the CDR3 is TGCGCCAGCAGCCGGGACAACTCCTACGAGCAGTACTTC. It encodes CASSRDNSYEQYF.

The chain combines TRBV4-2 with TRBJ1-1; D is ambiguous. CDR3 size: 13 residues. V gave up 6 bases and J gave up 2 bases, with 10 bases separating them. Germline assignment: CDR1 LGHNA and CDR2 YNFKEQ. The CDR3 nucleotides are TGTGCCAGCAGAACAGAAATTAACACTGAAGCTTTCTTT. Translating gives CASRTEINTEAFF.

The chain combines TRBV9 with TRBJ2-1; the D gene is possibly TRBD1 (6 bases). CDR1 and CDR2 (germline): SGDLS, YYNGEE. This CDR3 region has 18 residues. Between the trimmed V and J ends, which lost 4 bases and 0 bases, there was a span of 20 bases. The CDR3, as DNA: TGTGCCAGCAGCATACGTAAACAGGGCATCAGCTCCTACAATGAGCAGTTCTTC. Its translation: CASSIRKQGISSYNEQFF. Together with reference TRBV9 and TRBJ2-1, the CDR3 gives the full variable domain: DSGVTQTPKHLITATGQRVTLRCSPRSGDLSVYWYQQSLDQGLQFLIQYYNGEERAKGNILERFSAQQFPDLHSELNLSSLELGDSALYFCASSIRKQGISSYNEQFFGPGTRLTVL.

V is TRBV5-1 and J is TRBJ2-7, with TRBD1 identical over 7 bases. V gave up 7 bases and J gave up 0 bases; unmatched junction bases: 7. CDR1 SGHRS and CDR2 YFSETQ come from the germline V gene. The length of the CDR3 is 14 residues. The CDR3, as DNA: TGCGCCAGCTCCCCGGGACAGCGCTCCTACGAGCAGTACTTC. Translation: CASSPGQRSYEQYF.

This CDR3 reads CASSSRIVTPLHF. In DNA form, the CDR3 reads TGTGCCAGCAGTTCGCGAATCGTGACACCCCTCCACTTT. The J gene is TRBJ1-6, the V gene TRBV6-6; D unclear. Germline loops: CDR1 MNHNY, CDR2 SVGAGI (reference sequence). Between the trimmed V and J ends, which lost 4 bases and 11 bases, there was a span of 12 bases. The CDR3 length is 13 residues.